The 25 T cell receptor beta chains given below trace back to one sample, sequenced in a study of spatial heterogeneity in lung cancer. TCRdb re-called the 5' RACE reads with MiXCR, one entry per CDR3 protein. This table has more than 45,000 distinct CDR3 sequences, less than 5.5% appearing once. The sample's time point: sample taken at primary tumor resection. The source was PBMCs, collected at surgery. The receptors come from a male donor with early-stage non-small cell lung cancer.

Ten or more counts support this clonotype. The CDR3 sequence is CASSLALGGTYNEQFF. The CDR3 DNA reads as TGTGCCAGCAGCTTAGCTCTTGGCGGGACCTACAATGAGCAGTTCTTC. This sequence joins TRBV7-6 and TRBJ2-1; D perhaps matches TRBD2 (6 bases). The ends were cut back, 0 bases at V and 2 bases at J, with 11 bases in the middle. This CDR3 has 16 residues. Germline V gene data show CDR1 as SGHVS and CDR2 as FNYEAQ.

This clonotype occurred a few times. A read error may be the cause here, since a much bigger clone is one base away. V is TRBV5-4 and J is TRBJ2-2; possible D gene TRBD1, 6 bases. The CDR3 totals 17 residues. CDR1 is SGHNT, CDR2 YYREEE, per germline (reference sequence). The CDR3 loop is CVSSFYPPLQGTGELFF. The CDR3 nucleotides read TGTGTCAGCAGCTTTTACCCACCTTTACAGGGCACCGGGGAGCTGTTTTTT. Complete variable domain (other parts from reference TRBV5-4 and TRBJ2-2): ETGVTQSPTHLIKTRGQQVTLRCSSQSGHNTVSWYQQALGQGPQFIFQYYREEENGRGNFPPRFSGLQFPNYSSELNVNALELDDSALYLCVSSFYPPLQGTGELFFGEGSRLTVL.

This clonotype was seen repeatedly, ten times or more. The chain has TRBV18 and TRBJ1-5; TRBD1 is a possible D gene (6 bases). The CDR3 is 13 amino acids. In germline, CDR1 is KGHSH, CDR2 LQKENI. Between the trimmed V and J ends, which lost 6 bases and 1 base, there was a span of 7 bases. CDR3 protein: CASSGQSNQPQHF. The CDR3 DNA reads TGTGCCAGCTCCGGACAGAGCAATCAGCCCCAGCATTTT.

This clonotype occurred many times. The genes are TRBV10-3 and TRBJ1-2; 9 bases are a match to TRBD1. Trimming cost V 6 bases and J 14 bases; bases outside gene matches: 10. There are 12 residues in the CDR3. The V gene's germline CDR1 is ENHRY and CDR2 SYGVKD. Here the CDR3 DNA reads TGTGCCATCAGCGGGACAGGGACCCCTTGGACCTTC. Protein sequence: CAISGTGTPWTF.

This clonotype was seen at least ten times. The genes are TRBV7-2 and TRBJ1-5; TRBD1 aligns across 7 bases. CDR3 size: 14 residues. Germline loops: CDR1 SGHTA, CDR2 FQGNSA. J was trimmed by 6 bases and V by 5 bases; bases with no gene match: 7. CDR3 bases: TGTGCCAGCAGCCTTACAGGGGTCAGTCAGCCCCAGCATTTT. Its protein is CASSLTGVSQPQHF.

In its sample, this clonotype was seen many times. The chain carries TRBV12-3 or TRBV12-4 and TRBJ1-1; a possible D gene is TRBD1 (5 bases). V was shortened by 4 bases and J by 8 bases, with 11 bases between the two germline ends. This CDR3 contains 12 residues. DNA for the CDR3: TGTGCCAGCAGTTGGGGGACCGTGGAAGCTTTCTTT. It encodes CASSWGTVEAFF.

This clonotype was counted many times. The chain links TRBV18 to TRBJ2-1; 7 bases map to TRBD2. The germline V gene encodes CDR1 KGHSH and CDR2 LQKENI. The CDR3 is 16 amino acids. V lost 0 bases to trimming and J lost 12 bases; unmatched junction nucleotides: 14. CDR3 sequence (DNA): TGTGCCAGCTCACCACCTGGGATAGCGGGTAATTCGGTGCAGTTCTTC. Protein sequence: CASSPPGIAGNSVQFF.

This clonotype has a count of ten or more. This chain joins TRBV7-8 and TRBJ1-1; D unresolved. The CDR3 totals 14 residues. V gave up 3 bases and J gave up 3 bases, with 11 bases separating them. In germline, CDR1 is SGHVS, CDR2 FQNEAQ. Here the CDR3 reads CASSFLFVDTEAFF. The CDR3 region has the DNA TGTGCCAGCAGCTTTCTTTTTGTGGACACTGAAGCTTTCTTT.

This clonotype has a count of ten or more. The chain is built from TRBV29-1 and TRBJ2-5, with unresolved D. In germline, CDR1 is SQVTM, CDR2 ANQGSEA. Trimming stripped 2 bases from V and 5 bases from J, with 6 bases between. This CDR3 is built from 11 residues. This chain's CDR3 is CSVESAETQYF. The CDR3 DNA reads as TGCAGCGTTGAATCTGCGGAGACCCAGTACTTC.

Ten or more counts support this clonotype. This chain uses TRBV11-2 with TRBJ2-1; 7 bases fit TRBD2. Germline CDR1 reads SGHAT; CDR2 reads FQNNGV. V shed 5 bases and J 7 bases; nucleotides not matched to a gene: 8. CDR3 size: 14 residues. CDR3 coding DNA: TGTGCCAGCAGCGCCCGCGGGAGCGGGAATGAGCAGTTCTTC. It is translated as CASSARGSGNEQFF.

The rearrangement joins TRBV9 to TRBJ1-1; D perhaps matches TRBD1 (5 bases). Germline V gene data show CDR1 as SGDLS and CDR2 as YYNGEE. This CDR3 has 13 residues. The V end lost 0 bases, the J end lost 5 bases, and 8 bases lay between the germline ends. Here the CDR3 DNA reads TGTGCCAGCAGCGTAGATCGGGGGACTGAAGCTTTCTTT. Protein: CASSVDRGTEAFF.

This clonotype was detected many times. J is TRBJ2-6 and V is TRBV10-2; D call uncertain. Germline CDR1 and CDR2: WSHSY and SAAADI. CDR3 length equals 17 residues. V lost 7 bases and J lost 4, with 20 bases in between. CDR3 sequence: CASTSERRSAGANVLTF. The CDR3 nucleotides are TGCGCCAGCACTTCGGAGAGGAGATCGGCAGGGGCCAACGTCCTGACTTTC.

In its sample, this clonotype was seen many times. The chain recombines TRBV10-3 with TRBJ1-2; D ambiguous. This CDR3 is 12 amino acids long. V was clipped by 3 bases and J by 4 bases, with 6 bases between them. The germline CDR1 and CDR2 sequences are ENHRY and SYGVKD. CDR3 DNA: TGTGCCATCAGTGATATCCCCTATGGCTACACCTTC. This sequence encodes CAISDIPYGYTF.

This clonotype has more than one count but fewer than ten. V usage is TRBV7-9 and J usage is TRBJ2-1; 14 nucleotides agree with TRBD2. The CDR3 is 16 residues long. J was trimmed by 7 bases and V by 5 bases; bases with no gene match: 7. Germline CDR1 and CDR2: SEHNR and FQNEAQ (reference sequence). The CDR3 region is CASSGTSGSSGNEQFF. CDR3 coding DNA: TGTGCCAGCAGCGGGACTAGCGGGAGTTCGGGGAATGAGCAGTTCTTC.

This clonotype was counted at least ten times. The chain recombines TRBV2 with TRBJ2-1, with 12 bases that match TRBD2. Trimming took 5 bases from V and 9 from J; bases not matched to a gene: 5. This CDR3 region has 14 residues. In germline, CDR1 is SNHLY, CDR2 FYNNEI. CDR3 in amino acids: CASSSTSGGREQFF. The CDR3 bases are TGTGCCAGCAGTTCGACTAGCGGGGGCCGTGAGCAGTTCTTC. Variable domain in full (rest from reference TRBV2 and TRBJ2-1): EPEVTQTPSHQVTQMGQEVILRCVPISNHLYFYWYRQILGQKVEFLVSFYNNEISEKSEIFDDQFSVERPDGSNFTLKIRSTKLEDSAMYFCASSSTSGGREQFFGPGTRLTVL.

Ten or more counts support this clonotype. CDR3 nucleotides: TGTGCCAGCAGCTACAGGAAGGAGGGTGGCTACACCTTC. This sequence encodes CASSYRKEGGYTF. The chain couples TRBV7-2 to TRBJ1-2, with a weak D call TRBD1 (5 bases). Trimming removed 4 bases at V and 7 bases at J, with 13 bases between. From germline, CDR1 is SGHTA and CDR2 FQGNSA. The CDR3 runs to 13 residues.

In its sample, this clonotype was seen many times. The chain carries TRBV7-8 and TRBJ2-6; 8 positions agree with TRBD1. The CDR3 runs to 19 residues. Unmatched junction bases numbered 7, after V lost 0 bases and J lost 0 bases. Germline CDR1 SGHVS, CDR2 FQNEAQ. CDR3: CASSLAPGQGTSGANVLTF. The CDR3 coding sequence is TGTGCCAGCAGCTTAGCCCCCGGACAGGGTACCTCTGGGGCCAACGTCCTGACTTTC. Filled out from reference TRBV7-8 and TRBJ2-6, the complete variable domain reads GAGVSQSPRYKVAKRGQDVALRCDPISGHVSLFWYQQALGQGPEFLTYFQNEAQLDKSGLPSDRFFAERPEGSVSTLKIQRTQQEDSAVYLCASSLAPGQGTSGANVLTFGAGSRLTVL.

This clonotype was counted many times. The chain has TRBV7-9 and TRBJ2-7, with D perhaps matching TRBD2 (6 bases). Germline V lookup: CDR1 SEHNR, CDR2 FQNEAQ (reference sequence). The CDR3 contains 11 residues. V was cut by 10 bases and J by 7 bases, with 14 bases left in between. The CDR3 bases are TGTGCCATAACCGCCGGGACTGAGCAGTACTTC. Translated, it gives CAITAGTEQYF.

The table lists this clonotype with many counts. The rearrangement links TRBV20-1 to TRBJ2-3; D remains ambiguous. V was shortened by 3 bases and J by 4 bases, with 11 bases between the two germline ends. The germline CDR1 and CDR2 sequences are DFQATT and SNEGSKA (reference sequence). There are 13 residues in the CDR3. The CDR3 DNA sequence: TGCAGTGCTAGTAGTGGGTCCGCAGATACGCAGTATTTT. This translates into CSASSGSADTQYF.

This clonotype was observed at least ten times. The chain is built from TRBV5-6 and TRBJ2-7; tentatively, D is TRBD2 (5 bases). Per the germline V gene, CDR1 is SGHDT and CDR2 is YYEEEE. The CDR3 has 14 amino acids. V was cut by 0 bases and J by 4 bases, with 11 bases left in between. The CDR3 bases are TGTGCCAGCAGCTTGGAGCGGCCACCTTACGAGCAGTACTTC. Its translation: CASSLERPPYEQYF.

This clonotype has more than one count but fewer than ten. This chain links TRBV28 with TRBJ1-2; D perhaps matches TRBD1 (5 bases). Germline-derived CDR1 and CDR2 are MDHEN and SYDVKM. Deletions cut 5 bases from V and 8 bases from J, with 18 bases between. This CDR3 is built from 14 residues. This chain's CDR3 is CASSPAGALRGYTF. Here the CDR3 DNA reads TGTGCCAGCAGTCCTGCCGGGGCCCTACGGGGCTACACCTTC.

J is TRBJ1-3 and V is TRBV3-1; tentative D call: TRBD1 (5 bases). Germline V gene data show CDR1 as LGHDT and CDR2 as YNNKEL (reference sequence). The CDR3 has 14 amino acids. V lost 3 bases and J 0 bases, leaving 6 bases between the germline ends. This chain's CDR3 is CASSQGGSGNTIYF. CDR3 sequence (DNA): TGTGCCAGCAGCCAGGGGGGCTCTGGAAACACCATATATTTT.

In this sample, this clonotype turned up a few times. The J gene is TRBJ2-3, the V gene TRBV18; D gene uncertain. The length of the CDR3 is 11 residues. V was pared by 6 bases and J by 3 bases, with 4 bases between. In germline, CDR1 is KGHSH, CDR2 LQKENI. CDR3 amino acids: CASSETDTQYF. The CDR3 bases are TGTGCCAGCTCGGAGACAGATACGCAGTATTTT.

This clonotype was detected ten times or more. J is TRBJ2-7 and V is TRBV11-2, with 10 bases that match TRBD1. The V and J ends lost 6 bases and 0 bases, in that order; junction bases with no gene match: 5. The CDR3 contains 15 residues. Per the germline V gene, CDR1 is SGHAT and CDR2 is FQNNGV. DNA for the CDR3: TGTGCCAGCAGACATGGACAGGGGGGCTCCTACGAGCAGTACTTC. This encodes CASRHGQGGSYEQYF.

This clonotype was detected ten times or more. V gene TRBV6-2 or TRBV6-3 combines with J gene TRBJ2-1; D not resolved. Trimming removed 6 bases from V and 4 bases from J, with 4 bases in between. The CDR3 loop spans 11 amino acids. Germline lookup yields CDR1 MNHEY and CDR2 SVGEGT. This CDR3 reads CASREYNEQFF. CDR3 nucleotide sequence: TGTGCCAGCAGGGAGTACAATGAGCAGTTCTTC.